These 29 T cell receptor beta chains were sequenced from one sample in a study of T cells in Graves' hyperthyroidism and ophthalmopathy. Amplified TCR beta CDR3 regions came from RNA transcripts. The HTBI primer set drove a first-round RT-PCR of the TCR CDR3. Each CDR3 protein is one row after TCRdb ran MiXCR on the multiplex PCR reads. This sample has 500,000 to 600,000 distinct CDR3 sequences, with around 42% found just once. The specimen was peripheral blood or thyroid tissue (not recorded which). Every receptor here comes from a woman aged 18-29 years with Graves' hyperthyroidism.

V gene TRBV24-1 combines with J gene TRBJ2-7; 9 bases are a match to TRBD1. The V gene's germline CDR1 is KGHDR and CDR2 SFDVKD. The CDR3 sequence is 15 residues long. J gave up 5 bases and V 9 bases, and 13 bases lay outside the gene matches. The CDR3 is CATPPRTGVFDEQYF. The CDR3 DNA reads as TGTGCCACCCCTCCTAGGACAGGGGTCTTCGACGAGCAGTACTTC.

Details on this clonotype: Since a much larger clone is just one base distant, this may be a read error. This rearrangement joins TRBV11-3 to TRBJ1-1; D is uncertain. Germline-derived CDR1 and CDR2 are SGHNT and YENEEA. The CDR3 totals 12 residues. The CDR3, as DNA: TGTGCCGGCAGCCCGGACCGGCTCGGAGCTTTCTTT. Encoded protein: CAGSPDRLGAFF.

For this clonotype: With a much larger clone just one base away, this may be a read error. This chain connects TRBV4-2 to TRBJ2-2; possible D gene TRBD2, 5 bases. Germline-derived CDR1 and CDR2 are LGHNA and YNFKEQ. The CDR3 runs to 15 residues. CDR3 in DNA: TGTGCCAGCAGCCAAGCCAGGCGGAACACCGGGGAGCCGTTTTTT. It codes for CASSQARRNTGEPFF.

This clonotype was recorded many times. The V and J genes are TRBV29-1 and TRBJ2-7, with a tentative D call TRBD1 (6 bases). The CDR3 sequence is 13 residues long. Trimming took off 5 bases at V and 3 bases at J, with 14 bases between the two ends. Germline CDR1 and CDR2: SQVTM and ANQGSEA. This CDR3 is CSVFSGDIYEQYF. The CDR3 DNA follows: TGCAGCGTTTTTTCAGGGGATATCTACGAGCAGTACTTC.

The chain is built from TRBV6-2 or TRBV6-3 and TRBJ2-7; unclear D gene. V dropped 2 bases and J dropped 3 bases, with 8 bases sitting between them. Germline V gives CDR1 MNHEY, CDR2 SVGEGT. The CDR3 is 13 residues long. The CDR3 nucleotides are TGTGCCAGCAGTTACCCGGCGAGCTACGAGCAGTACTTC. It is translated as CASSYPASYEQYF.

DNA for the CDR3: TGTGCCAGCACTACAGGGCGCAATCAGCAGTACTTC. Its translation is CASTTGRNQQYF. The chain couples TRBV6-1 to TRBJ2-7, with D possibly TRBD1 on 6 matching bases. The CDR3 sequence is 12 residues long. From germline, CDR1 is MNHNS and CDR2 SASEGT. V lost 7 bases and J lost 8, with 15 bases in between.

This clonotype was counted many times. The chain couples TRBV30 to TRBJ1-1; D may be TRBD1 (5 bases). V was pared by 2 bases and J by 1 base, with 8 bases between. This CDR3 spans 13 amino acids. Germline assignment: CDR1 GTSNPN and CDR2 SVGIG (reference sequence). In nucleotides, the CDR3 is TGTGCCTGGAGTTCAGGGCCGAACACTGAAGCTTTCTTT. It specifies CAWSSGPNTEAFF. Based on the CDR3 plus reference TRBV30 and TRBJ1-1, the full variable domain is SQTIHQWPATLVQPVGSPLSLECTVEGTSNPNLYWYRQAAGRGLQLLFYSVGIGQISSEVPQNLSASRPQDRQFILSSKKLLLSDSGFYLCAWSSGPNTEAFFGQGTRLTVV.

The gene calls are TRBV20-1 and TRBJ1-1; D is undetermined. Trimming removed 8 bases at V and 7 bases at J, with 11 bases between. Germline-derived CDR1 and CDR2 are DFQATT and SNEGSKA (reference sequence). The CDR3 has 10 amino acids. CDR3 DNA: TGCAGTAGCGACGCAATTGAAGCTTTCTTT. It is translated as CSSDAIEAFF.

Concerning this clonotype itself: With a much larger clone just one base away, this may be a read error. This rearrangement joins TRBV10-2 to TRBJ2-7, with a possible D match to TRBD2 (5 bases). Germline V gene lookup returns CDR1 WSHSY and CDR2 SAAADI. The CDR3 is 14 amino acids. DNA for the CDR3: TGTGCCAGCAGTGAAGGCGAGGGAACCTACGAGCAGTACTTC. Encoded protein: CASSEGEGTYEQYF.

The chain uses TRBV9 and TRBJ1-4; 9 bases agree with TRBD1. CDR1 is SGDLS and CDR2 is YYNGEE in the germline V gene. J lost 0 bases, V lost 4 bases, and 4 bases had no gene match. The CDR3 extends over 16 amino acids. CDR3 DNA sequence: TGTGCCAGCAGCACAAGACAGGGGGCAACTAATGAAAAACTGTTTTTT. Translation gives CASSTRQGATNEKLFF. The full variable domain, with the rest looked up from reference TRBV9 and TRBJ1-4, is DSGVTQTPKHLITATGQRVTLRCSPRSGDLSVYWYQQSLDQGLQFLIQYYNGEERAKGNILERFSAQQFPDLHSELNLSSLELGDSALYFCASSTRQGATNEKLFFGSGTQLSVL.

Only a few counts were recorded for this clonotype. The V call is TRBV12-3 or TRBV12-4, the J call TRBJ2-3; possibly TRBD2 for D (5 bases). The CDR3 has 14 residues. The V end was cut by 3 bases, the J end by 0 bases, with 7 bases between. This CDR3 reads CASSFRTSTDTQYF. CDR3 coding DNA: TGTGCCAGCAGTTTCAGGACTAGCACAGATACGCAGTATTTT.

The chain recombines TRBV5-5 with TRBJ1-4, with D possibly being TRBD1 (5 bases). Germline loops: CDR1 SGHKS, CDR2 YYEKEE (reference sequence). The CDR3 runs to 12 residues. V was clipped by 2 bases and J by 11 bases, with 10 bases between them. The CDR3 protein is CASSFQGAKLFF. CDR3 in DNA: TGTGCCAGCAGCTTTCAGGGCGCGAAACTGTTTTTT.

The chain recombines TRBV5-1 with TRBJ2-5; perhaps D is TRBD1 or TRBD2 (5 bases each). There are 10 residues in the CDR3. V dropped 4 bases and J dropped 12 bases, with 10 bases sitting between them. Germline V lookup: CDR1 SGHRS, CDR2 YFSETQ. CDR3 protein: CASSLRDEYF. CDR3 coding DNA: TGCGCCAGCAGCCTCCGGGACGAGTACTTC.

CDR3 bases: TGCAGCGTCGCGACAGGGGAACGCTACGGCTACACCTTC. This codes for CSVATGERYGYTF. The chain recombines TRBV29-1 with TRBJ1-2, with 8 bases that match TRBD1. This CDR3 spans 13 amino acids. From germline, CDR1 is SQVTM and CDR2 ANQGSEA. Trimming cost V 6 bases and J 8 bases; bases outside gene matches: 11.

The V and J genes are TRBV2 and TRBJ1-1; D ambiguous. This CDR3 is built from 14 residues. In germline, CDR1 is SNHLY, CDR2 FYNNEI. V lost 4 bases to trimming and J lost 4 bases, with 13 bases between them. For the CDR3, the DNA is TGTGCCAGCAGTGGACGGGGAGGGTTCACTGAAGCTTTCTTT. Translated: CASSGRGGFTEAFF.

The chain uses TRBV7-9 and TRBJ1-5; D unclear. The V gene lost 0 bases and the J gene lost 4 bases, with 7 bases spanning the gap. The CDR3 loop spans 14 amino acids. Germline V gene sequence: CDR1 SEHNR, CDR2 FQNEAQ (reference sequence). CDR3: CASSLAGRNQPQHF. CDR3 coding DNA: TGTGCCAGCAGCTTAGCAGGGAGAAATCAGCCCCAGCATTTT. The full variable domain, its missing parts supplied by reference TRBV7-9 and TRBJ1-5, is DTGVSQNPRHKITKRGQNVTFRCDPISEHNRLYWYRQTLGQGPEFLTYFQNEAQLEKSRLLSDRFSAERPKGSFSTLEIQRTEQGDSAMYLCASSLAGRNQPQHFGDGTRLSIL.

This clonotype was seen ten or more times. The V gene is TRBV7-2, the J gene TRBJ2-5, with 12 bases fitting TRBD1. CDR3 length equals 16 residues. With V trimmed by 1 base and J by 5 bases, 5 bases remained unmatched. CDR1 SGHTA and CDR2 FQGNSA come from the germline V gene. CDR3 DNA sequence: TGTGCCAGCAGCTTAGTCGGGACAGGGGGCGGTGAGACCCAGTACTTC. Translation gives CASSLVGTGGGETQYF.

This clonotype was seen at least ten times. The chain carries TRBV15 and TRBJ1-2; D call uncertain. This CDR3 has 13 residues. Germline CDR1 LNHNV, CDR2 YYDKDF (reference sequence). V lost 5 bases and J lost 3, with 10 bases in between. CDR3 amino acids: CATSARAYYGYTF. CDR3 in DNA: TGTGCCACCAGCGCCCGGGCCTACTATGGCTACACCTTC.

This clonotype was detected ten times or more. The chain joins TRBV20-1 to TRBJ1-1; 9 bases are shared with TRBD1. The CDR3 is 13 amino acids. The V segment lost 2 bases and the J segment 9 bases; nucleotides outside the gene matches: 7. Germline CDR1 and CDR2: DFQATT and SNEGSKA (reference sequence). This chain's CDR3 is CSARSTGTGKAFF. As DNA, the CDR3 is TGCAGTGCTAGATCTACCGGGACAGGGAAAGCTTTCTTT.

The table lists this clonotype with many counts. The V and J genes are TRBV3-1 and TRBJ2-7, with 7 bases identical to TRBD1. Germline CDR1 reads LGHDT; CDR2 reads YNNKEL (reference sequence). This CDR3 is 15 amino acids long. V gave up 3 bases and J gave up 0 bases; unmatched junction bases: 5. In DNA, the CDR3 is TGTGCCAGCAGCCATTCCGGGACAGCCTCCTACGAGCAGTACTTC. Protein product: CASSHSGTASYEQYF.

The V and J genes are TRBV20-1 and TRBJ2-3, with 8 bases identical to TRBD2. The CDR3 length is 15 residues. CDR1 and CDR2 from the germline V gene are DFQATT and SNEGSKA (reference sequence). V lost 3 bases, J lost 2 bases, and 7 bases stayed unmatched. The DNA of the CDR3 is TGCAGTGCTAGCGAGCGGGAGTTGATCACAGATACGCAGTATTTT. It encodes CSASERELITDTQYF.

As concerns this clonotype: Being one base from a much bigger clone, this may be a read error. V usage is TRBV5-1 and J usage is TRBJ2-7, with TRBD2 matching over 8 bases. This CDR3 is 15 amino acids long. The trim removed 0 bases at V and 2 bases at J, leaving 4 bases unmatched. The germline V gene encodes CDR1 SGHRS and CDR2 YFSETQ. The CDR3 spells CASSLASGFPYEQYF. The CDR3 DNA sequence: TGCGCCAGCAGCTTGGCTAGCGGGTTCCCCTACGAGCAGTACTTC.

The chain links TRBV12-3 or TRBV12-4 to TRBJ1-2; D is unresolved. The CDR3 runs 11 residues. V shed 10 bases and J shed 12 bases, with 18 bases lying between them. CDR3 sequence (DNA): TGTGCCACCGAGGCGGGAGGAGCGAACACCTTC. Translation gives CATEAGGANTF.

The sample holds one count of this clonotype. This chain connects TRBV24-1 to TRBJ1-1; D possibly corresponds to TRBD1 (5 bases). CDR3 size: 13 residues. Per the germline V gene, CDR1 is KGHDR and CDR2 is SFDVKD. Trimming shortened V by 7 bases and J by 2 bases, and 10 bases separated the two germline ends. The CDR3 spells CATRGGTNTEAFF. The CDR3 DNA is TGTGCCACCAGGGGAGGGACCAACACTGAAGCTTTCTTT.

This clonotype was counted once. V and J are TRBV5-5 and TRBJ2-6; tentatively, D is TRBD2 (5 bases). V lost 4 bases and J 0 bases, leaving 17 bases between the germline ends. The germline V gene encodes CDR1 SGHKS and CDR2 YYEKEE (reference sequence). There are 18 residues in the CDR3. The CDR3 DNA follows: TGTGCCAGCAGCCTCGACGGGAACTACCTCTCTGGGGCCAACGTCCTGACTTTC. Translating gives CASSLDGNYLSGANVLTF.

This clonotype was seen only once. The chain combines TRBV20-1 with TRBJ1-1; D is ambiguous. Trimming shortened V by 0 bases and J by 7 bases, and 12 bases separated the two germline ends. Germline V gene lookup returns CDR1 DFQATT and CDR2 SNEGSKA (reference sequence). This CDR3 is built from 13 residues. The CDR3 coding sequence is TGCAGTGCTAGAGATCCGGGCGCCTTTGAAGCTTTCTTT. The encoded protein is CSARDPGAFEAFF.

In its sample, this clonotype was seen a few times. The chain links TRBV6-1 to TRBJ1-2, with 7 nucleotides matching TRBD1. Germline lookup yields CDR1 MNHNS and CDR2 SASEGT. The CDR3 runs 16 residues. J gave up 5 bases and V 6 bases, and 15 bases lay outside the gene matches. CDR3 region: CASRRTEEGAVYGYTF. In nucleotides, the CDR3 is TGTGCCAGCAGGCGAACGGAAGAGGGGGCCGTGTATGGCTACACCTTC.

A note on this clonotype: One end of the junction does not line up with germline, which may come from a read error. The V and J genes are TRBV7-9 and TRBJ2-3, with 8 positions matching TRBD2. The V gene's germline CDR1 is SEHNR and CDR2 FQNEAQ (reference sequence). The CDR3 is made up of 21 amino acids. The CDR3 DNA reads as TGCGCCAGCAGCCACGCGTTTCGAGGTAGCGGGACCTTTACAAGCACAGATACGCAGTATTTT. Amino acids: CASSHAFRGSGTFTSTDTQYF. The whole variable domain, remainder taken from reference TRBV7-9 and TRBJ2-3, is DTGVSQNPRHKITKRGQNVTFRCDPISEHNRLYWYRQTLGQGPEFLTYFQNEAQLEKSRLLSDRFSAERPKGSFSTLEIQRTEQGDSAMYLCASSHAFRGSGTFTSTDTQYFGPGTRLTVL.

This sequence joins TRBV29-1 and TRBJ2-5; D call uncertain. This CDR3 spans 10 amino acids. CDR1 and CDR2 (germline): SQVTM, ANQGSEA. V lost 8 bases and J lost 7, with 11 bases in between. CDR3 nucleotides: TGCAGCCTCCTCGGGTTGACCCAGTACTTC. It is translated as CSLLGLTQYF.